One sample yielded the 23 T cell receptor beta chains listed below, sequenced in a study of blood T cell repertoires in COVID-19. Profiling relied on immunoSEQ multiplex PCR, and the TCRdb table lists in-frame clones only, not all of them. The data hold about 20,000 clones, with approximately 90% observed a single time. Specimen: peripheral blood. The origin of the receptors is a woman in her sixties with active COVID-19.

The table lists this clone with a few counts. The gene calls are TRBV18 and TRBJ2-7, with a weak D call TRBD2 (5 bases). V was shortened by 0 bases and J by 11 bases, with 14 bases between the two germline ends. Germline CDR1 is KGHSH and CDR2 is LQKENI. The CDR3 is made up of 13 amino acids. The CDR3 sequence: CASSPPGDLREYF. DNA of the CDR3: TGTGCCAGCTCACCACCGGGAGACCTTCGGGAGTACTTC.

The gene calls are TRBV13 and TRBJ2-2; D possibly corresponds to TRBD2 (5 bases). The CDR3 extends over 16 amino acids. V was trimmed by 0 bases and J by 4 bases, leaving 12 bases between them. Germline values: CDR1 PRHDT, CDR2 FYEKMQ (reference sequence). Here the CDR3 DNA reads TGTGCCAGCAGCTTAGGAGGGCGGGCCCCCACCGGGGAGCTGTTTTTT. This sequence encodes CASSLGGRAPTGELFF.

This CDR3 is CASSGLAGGTTQYF. CDR3 sequence (DNA): TGTGCCAGCAGTGGATTGGCGGGGGGAACGACCCAGTACTTC. The chain links TRBV2 to TRBJ2-5; TRBD2 agrees at 8 bases. This CDR3 contains 14 residues. Germline V gene sequence: CDR1 SNHLY, CDR2 FYNNEI. Trimming removed 4 bases from V and 7 bases from J; junction bases left unmatched: 8. Filled out from reference TRBV2 and TRBJ2-5, the complete variable domain reads EPEVTQTPSHQVTQMGQEVILRCVPISNHLYFYWYRQILGQKVEFLVSFYNNEISEKSEIFDDQFSVERPDGSNFTLKIRSTKLEDSAMYFCASSGLAGGTTQYFGPGTRLLVL.

J is TRBJ1-2 and V is TRBV18; no definite D call. Trimming pared 3 bases from V and 8 bases from J, leaving 13 bases between. The CDR3 is made up of 13 amino acids. Germline-derived CDR1 and CDR2 are KGHSH and LQKENI. The DNA for the CDR3 is TGTGCCAGCTCACCCGACCCGGGAGAGGGCTACACCTTC. Its protein is CASSPDPGEGYTF.

This chain uses TRBV25-1 with TRBJ2-7, with TRBD2 identical over 14 bases. V lost 5 bases to trimming and J lost 1 base; unmatched junction nucleotides: 7. This CDR3 spans 17 amino acids. Germline CDR1 MGHDK, CDR2 SYGVNS. CDR3 DNA: TGTGCCAGCAGTAATCCAGGGACTAGCGGGAGATCCTACGAGCAGTACTTC. Translating it yields CASSNPGTSGRSYEQYF.

This chain links TRBV6-2 or TRBV6-3 with TRBJ2-2, with a tentative D call TRBD2 (6 bases). There are 14 residues in the CDR3. CDR1 and CDR2 (germline): MNHEY, SVGEGT. V was trimmed by 5 bases and J by 1 base, leaving 8 bases between them. CDR3 coding DNA: TGTGCCAGCAGTCGGGACTGGAACACCGGGGAGCTGTTTTTT. It codes for CASSRDWNTGELFF.

The chain employs TRBV6-6 and TRBJ1-4, with TRBD1 matching 7 bases. This CDR3 is 14 amino acids long. The trim removed 5 bases at V and 4 bases at J, leaving 4 bases unmatched. CDR1 and CDR2 from the germline V gene are MNHNY and SVGAGI (reference sequence). DNA for the CDR3: TGTGCCAGCAGTCCTGGACAGGTTAATGAAAAACTGTTTTTT. Translated: CASSPGQVNEKLFF.

The chain links TRBV12-3 or TRBV12-4 to TRBJ2-2; the D is unclear. V was trimmed by 3 bases and J by 6 bases, leaving 8 bases between them. The CDR3 consists of 13 residues. Written as DNA, the CDR3 is TGTGCCAGCAGTTTTCAGGTAGCCGGGGAGCTGTTTTTT. This gives the protein CASSFQVAGELFF.

The chain carries TRBV19 and TRBJ2-5; D not resolved. Germline loops: CDR1 LNHDA, CDR2 SQIVND (reference sequence). The CDR3 is 14 amino acids. The V gene lost 5 bases and the J gene lost 4 bases, with 14 bases spanning the gap. This chain's CDR3 is CASSSLRAGETQYF. CDR3 sequence (DNA): TGTGCCAGTAGTTCACTCCGTGCCGGAGAGACCCAGTACTTC.

The V and J genes are TRBV5-8 and TRBJ1-1; D is undetermined. CDR3 length equals 17 residues. Trimming took 5 bases from V and 1 from J, leaving 21 bases between them. Germline values: CDR1 SGHTS, CDR2 YDEGEE. CDR3 sequence (DNA): TGTGCCAGCAGTCCCGCGGCCCGCATCAAGAGGAACACTGAAGCTTTCTTT. As protein: CASSPAARIKRNTEAFF.

The V call is TRBV4-1, the J call TRBJ2-7; 8 positions match TRBD1. Germline V gene sequence: CDR1 MGHRA, CDR2 YSYEKL. The V segment lost 6 bases and the J segment 3 bases; nucleotides outside the gene matches: 13. The CDR3 spans 16 residues. CDR3 DNA sequence: TGCGCCAGCAGACGATTTTCGGACAGGGACAACTACGAGCAGTACTTC. It encodes CASRRFSDRDNYEQYF.

This clone showed up just once. The V call is TRBV5-1, the J call TRBJ2-3, with D tentatively TRBD2 (7 bases). The germline V and J ends were trimmed by 0 bases and 4 bases, with 9 bases remaining between them. Germline CDR1 and CDR2: SGHRS and YFSETQ. This CDR3 comprises 14 residues. Here the CDR3 reads CASSLAGGADTQYF. CDR3 sequence (DNA): TGCGCCAGCAGCTTGGCGGGGGGCGCAGATACGCAGTATTTT.

The chain has TRBV5-1 and TRBJ1-2, with 7 bases that match TRBD1. CDR3 length: 16 residues. CDR1 and CDR2 from the germline V gene are SGHRS and YFSETQ. The V and J ends lost 4 bases and 5 bases, in that order; junction bases with no gene match: 14. This chain's CDR3 is CASSPTGNAAHYGYTF. The CDR3 bases are TGCGCCAGCAGCCCGACAGGGAACGCGGCTCATTATGGCTACACCTTC.

The rearrangement joins TRBV5-8 to TRBJ2-3, with unresolved D. Trimming removed 5 bases from V and 0 bases from J, with 10 bases in between. Germline CDR1 SGHTS, CDR2 YDEGEE. The CDR3 is 14 amino acids. The CDR3, as DNA: TGTGCCAGCAGTCGACTTACTAGCACAGATACGCAGTATTTT. Translated, it gives CASSRLTSTDTQYF.

This clone is medium-sized in the sample. V is TRBV27 and J is TRBJ2-7, with a possible D match to TRBD2 (6 bases). CDR3 length: 14 residues. V gave up 3 bases and J gave up 4 bases, with 13 bases separating them. Germline V CDR1 and CDR2: MNHEY, SMNVEV (reference sequence). The CDR3 loop reads CASSFKNGGYEQYF. The CDR3, as DNA: TGTGCCAGCAGTTTTAAGAACGGAGGGTACGAGCAGTACTTC.

The CDR3 DNA reads as TGTGCCAGCAGCTTCCCCCGGGACAGGCTATATTTT. It translates to CASSFPRDRLYF. V is TRBV7-9 and J is TRBJ1-3, with TRBD1 matching over 8 bases. CDR3 length: 12 residues. The ends lost 3 bases at V and 14 bases at J; junction bases unmatched: 6. Germline assignment: CDR1 SEHNR and CDR2 FQNEAQ (reference sequence).

The chain uses TRBV7-6 and TRBJ2-1; the D gene is possibly TRBD2 (7 bases). This CDR3 spans 15 amino acids. The germline V and J ends were trimmed by 4 bases and 3 bases, with 13 bases remaining between them. CDR1 is SGHVS and CDR2 is FNYEAQ in the germline V gene. The CDR3 DNA is TGTGCCAGCAGCTCAACGGGGGGCCACTACAATGAGCAGTTCTTC. Protein sequence: CASSSTGGHYNEQFF.

The gene calls are TRBV6-6 and TRBJ2-2; 7 bases line up with TRBD2. This CDR3 region has 14 residues. Germline-derived CDR1 and CDR2 are MNHNY and SVGAGI (reference sequence). V gave up 8 bases and J gave up 0 bases; unmatched junction bases: 3. Here the CDR3 reads CASASGANTGELFF. CDR3 DNA sequence: TGTGCCAGCGCCAGCGGGGCGAACACCGGGGAGCTGTTTTTT.

This CDR3 reads CASSLASGQDYGYTF. In DNA form, the CDR3 reads TGTGCCAGCAGCTTGGCCAGCGGACAGGACTATGGCTACACCTTC. V and J are TRBV5-4 and TRBJ1-2; 7 nucleotides match TRBD1. The CDR3 is made up of 15 amino acids. Germline V CDR1 and CDR2: SGHNT, YYREEE (reference sequence). Germline trimming cut 0 bases from V and 3 bases from J; bases unmatched to any gene: 5.

This clone was observed a few times. The chain couples TRBV2 to TRBJ2-2; 8 bases line up with TRBD1. The CDR3 loop spans 14 amino acids. Germline V lookup: CDR1 SNHLY, CDR2 FYNNEI. V gave up 5 bases and J gave up 8 bases; unmatched junction bases: 7. CDR3 in amino acids: CASSLQGDAGELFF. CDR3 nucleotides: TGTGCCAGCAGTCTACAGGGGGATGCGGGGGAGCTGTTTTTT.

The chain employs TRBV7-9 and TRBJ1-2; a possible D gene is TRBD1 (6 bases). The V gene's germline CDR1 is SEHNR and CDR2 FQNEAQ (reference sequence). The length of the CDR3 is 14 residues. The V end was cut by 1 base, the J end by 8 bases, with 14 bases between. CDR3 region: CASSLGLGDMGYTF. For the CDR3, the DNA is TGTGCCAGCAGCTTAGGACTGGGGGACATGGGCTACACCTTC.

The chain uses TRBV5-1 and TRBJ1-4, with no clear D. Germline assignment: CDR1 SGHRS and CDR2 YFSETQ. V lost 4 bases and J 0 bases, leaving 13 bases between the germline ends. The CDR3 has 16 amino acids. CDR3 in DNA: TGCGCCAGCAGCCCGTGGGCAAGTGCAACTAATGAAAAACTGTTTTTT. This gives the protein CASSPWASATNEKLFF.

The chain links TRBV11-2 to TRBJ2-5; 8 bases map to TRBD2. V trimming: 5 bases; J trimming: 4 bases; junction bases outside the gene matches: 9. Germline values: CDR1 SGHAT, CDR2 FQNNGV. The CDR3 is 15 amino acids. The CDR3 is CASSPQGSGVETQYF. For the CDR3, the DNA is TGTGCCAGCAGCCCCCAAGGTAGCGGGGTAGAGACCCAGTACTTC. The whole variable domain, filled in from reference TRBV11-2 and TRBJ2-5, reads EAGVAQSPRYKIIEKRQSVAFWCNPISGHATLYWYQQILGQGPKLLIQFQNNGVVDDSQLPKDRFSAERLKGVDSTLKIQPAKLEDSAVYLCASSPQGSGVETQYFGPGTRLLVL.